The clone carrying this TCR beta chain was seen repeatedly, ten times or more. This entry belongs to a study of patients and donors after allogeneic stem cell transplantation. MiXCR was run by TCRdb on the RT-PCR reads, yielding one entry per CDR3 protein. The sample carries 200,000 to 250,000 distinct CDR3 sequences, 13% to 15% recorded once. Germline trimming cut 6 bases from V and 8 bases from J; bases unmatched to any gene: 8. The CDR3 consists of 13 residues. The chain has TRBV12-3 or TRBV12-4 and TRBJ1-1, with 8 nucleotides matching TRBD1. Sequenced material: blood, either unsorted or a sorted T cell fraction (not recorded which). This clonotype was obtained from a human donor who was either an allogeneic HSCT recipient or a stem cell or donor lymphocyte infusion donor (not recorded which). It is not recorded whose cells these are; they may come from a transplant donor. This CDR3 is CASSPTGGREAFF. In DNA, the CDR3 is TGTGCCAGCAGCCCCACAGGGGGGCGGGAAGCTTTCTTT.